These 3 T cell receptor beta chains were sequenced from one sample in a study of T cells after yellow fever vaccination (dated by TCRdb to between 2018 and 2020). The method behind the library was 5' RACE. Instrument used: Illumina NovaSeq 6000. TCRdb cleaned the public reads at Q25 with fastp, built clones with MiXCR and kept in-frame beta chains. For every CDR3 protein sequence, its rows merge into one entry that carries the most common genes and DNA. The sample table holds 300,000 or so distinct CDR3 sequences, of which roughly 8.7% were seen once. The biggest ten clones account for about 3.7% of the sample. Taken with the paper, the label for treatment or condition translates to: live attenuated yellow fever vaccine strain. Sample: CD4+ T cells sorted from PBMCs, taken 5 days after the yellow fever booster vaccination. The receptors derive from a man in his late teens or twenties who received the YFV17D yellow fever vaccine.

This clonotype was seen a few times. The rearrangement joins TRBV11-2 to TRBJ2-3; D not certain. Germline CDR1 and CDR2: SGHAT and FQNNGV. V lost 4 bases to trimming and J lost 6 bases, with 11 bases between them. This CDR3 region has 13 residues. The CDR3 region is CASSYEAGDTQYF. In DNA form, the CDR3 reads TGTGCCAGCAGCTACGAGGCTGGGGATACGCAGTATTTT.

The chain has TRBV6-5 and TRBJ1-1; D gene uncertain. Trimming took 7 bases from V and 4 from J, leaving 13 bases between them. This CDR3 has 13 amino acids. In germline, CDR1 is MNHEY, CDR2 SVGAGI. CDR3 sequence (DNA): TGTGCCAGCACCCTCCGTATAGGCACTGAAGCTTTCTTT. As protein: CASTLRIGTEAFF.

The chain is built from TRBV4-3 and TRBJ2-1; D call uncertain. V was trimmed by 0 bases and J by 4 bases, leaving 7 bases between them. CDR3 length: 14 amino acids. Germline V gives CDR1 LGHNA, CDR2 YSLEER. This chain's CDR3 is CASSQENSYNEQFF. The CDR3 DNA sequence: TGCGCCAGCAGCCAAGAAAACAGTTACAATGAGCAGTTCTTC.